The sample holds a few counts of the clone carrying this TCR beta chain. The antigen remains unidentified. MiXCR, applied by TCRdb to the 5' RACE reads, yields one record per CDR3 protein. The data hold some 900,000 distinct CDR3 sequences, with about 12% observed a single time. This record comes from a study of identical twins. Study outcomes and limitations: Beta clonotypes that were abundant in cord blood contained fewer insertions, a pattern absent from memory repertoires. Out-of-frame alpha sequences that twins shared showed excess low generation probability.

Germline assignment: CDR1 MDHEN and CDR2 SYDVKM. The V and J ends lost 4 bases and 6 bases respectively, with 19 bases between them. This CDR3 is 16 amino acids long. The sample was also reused in another study, on yellow fever vaccine responses in identical twins. That source reports: Twins' vaccine T cell response reportedly seemed partly convergent, partly personalized.

The sample comprised PBMCs. The receptor was isolated from a woman younger than 35 in good health. The V gene is TRBV28, the J gene TRBJ1-5; tentatively, D is TRBD1 (6 bases). The DNA for the CDR3 is TGTGCCAGCAGTTCCCCCACAGGGAATGAGGGTCAGCCCCAGCATTTT. It codes for CASSSPTGNEGQPQHF. Combining the CDR3 with reference TRBV28 and TRBJ1-5 gives the whole variable domain DVKVTQSSRYLVKRTGEKVFLECVQDMDHENMFWYRQDPGLGLRLIYFSYDVKMKEKGDIPEGYSVSREKKERFSLILESASTNQTSMYLCASSSPTGNEGQPQHFGDGTRLSIL.